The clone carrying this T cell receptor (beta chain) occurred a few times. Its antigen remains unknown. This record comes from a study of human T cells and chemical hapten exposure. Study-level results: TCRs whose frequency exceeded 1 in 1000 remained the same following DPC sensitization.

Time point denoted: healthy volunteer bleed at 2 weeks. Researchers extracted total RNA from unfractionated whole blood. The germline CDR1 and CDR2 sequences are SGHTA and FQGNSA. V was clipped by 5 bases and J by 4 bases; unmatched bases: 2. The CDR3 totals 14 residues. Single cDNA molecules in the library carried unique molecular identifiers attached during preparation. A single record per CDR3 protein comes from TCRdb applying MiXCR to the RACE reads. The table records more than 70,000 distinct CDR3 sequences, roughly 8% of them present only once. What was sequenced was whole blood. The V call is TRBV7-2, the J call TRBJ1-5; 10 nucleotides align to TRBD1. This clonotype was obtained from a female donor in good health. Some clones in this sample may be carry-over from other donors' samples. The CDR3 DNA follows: TGTGCCAGCAGCCGGACAGGGGGGAATCAGCCCCAGCATTTT. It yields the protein CASSRTGGNQPQHF.